The entry below gives a single T cell receptor (beta chain) sequence along with its context. As yet, its antigen is unknown. The data originate from a study of beta chain features in type 1 diabetes. General study points: TCRB CDR3s were moderately but significantly shorter in Type 1 diabetes patients in all four CD4+ subsets. Lower insertion and higher deletion counts appeared at VDJ junctions in type 1 diabetes patients. When cDNA is sequenced, cells with high TCR expression could be over-represented.

CDR3 size: 13 residues. Germline V gene lookup returns CDR1 LNHDA and CDR2 SQIVND (reference sequence). The V gene end was trimmed by 5 bases and the J gene end by 5 bases; junction bases not matched to a gene: 4. Reverse transcription of all isolated RNA meant that expressed TCRB transcripts were sequenced. Roughly 3.4 million reads per sample on average were obtained from naive, central memory and regulatory T cell samples. The protocol was immunoSEQ multiplex PCR, while the TCRdb copy is restricted to in-frame clones and leaves out a portion. The table lists under 300,000 clones, around 21% of them singletons. Via CD45RO/CCR7/CD25/CD127/CD95/CD27, cells of the CD4+ naive, central memory, regulatory and stem cell-like memory subsets were sorted.

The rearrangement links TRBV19 to TRBJ2-7, with TRBD2 matching 9 bases. The material sequenced was naive CD4+ T cells from blood. The clonotype comes from a woman in her thirties or forties with type 1 diabetes. Here the CDR3 DNA reads TGTGCCAGTAGTGCCGGGACTAGCAACGAGCAGTACTTC. Amino acid sequence: CASSAGTSNEQYF.